This T cell receptor beta chain is from a study of T-cell memory formation after mild COVID-19 (dated by TCRdb to the early 2020s). General notes on the study: Most TCR sequence clusters were specific to one of the two donors. The cohort comprised two young, previously healthy adult volunteers, one female and one male. T-cell clones expanding and contracting after mild COVID-19 in a couple of donors were tracked by longitudinal TCRalpha and TCRbeta repertoire sequencing. Here is what the overall study found, with its caveats: SARS-CoV-2 specificity was not confirmed for the second-wave clones peaking on day 37. Only two mild cases were covered by the study, and larger cohorts that include severe cases with pre-infection samples were considered necessary. Some responding clones were detected in pre-infection memory, which suggested that pre-existing cross-reactive memory T cells had joined the SARS-CoV-2 response. Contracting CD4+ clones turned up mainly in the CM and EM memory subsets, whereas EMRA was where CD8+ clones were enriched. Clones contracting from day 15 to 85 had balanced CD4/CD8 phenotypes, while a second wave expanding from day 15 to 37 was biased towards CD4+.

Data came from an Illumina NovaSeq 6000. cDNA libraries for TCRalpha and TCRbeta were prepared by 5'RACE using constant-segment primers, with sample barcodes and unique molecular identifiers added. Trizol reagent was used to extract RNA from every sample. Libraries were amplified in two PCR steps, with a second sample barcode and Illumina TruSeq adapters added in the second step. The libraries were sequenced on an Illumina NovaSeq using 2 x 150 bp paired-end reads. The original pipeline was this. Demultiplexing of reads and collapsing into UMI-guided consensus sequences were performed with migec v1.2.7. With mixcr v2.1.11, UMI consensuses were aligned to TRA and TRB V and J templates and assembled into clonotypes. Clonotypes were classified as expanded or contracted when called significant by both edgeR and NoisET, with noise models trained on biological replicates. For edgeR calls, the thresholds were a false discovery rate-adjusted p below 0.01 and a log2 fold-change of 1. As an exploratory analysis of dynamics, PCA with hierarchical clustering was applied to max-normalized trajectories of the 1000 most abundant clonotypes. Separately sequenced CD4+ and CD8+ repertoires were used to assign the CD4 or CD8 phenotype of responding clones. TCRdb reran the public reads through fastp at Q25 and MiXCR, keeping productive beta chains. Each CDR3 protein gets just one entry, which takes the most common genes and DNA from the rows behind it. TCRdb, not the original authors, processed these V and J calls. The sample records 350,000 to 550,000 distinct CDR3 sequences, roughly 18% of which are singletons. About a fifth of the sample comes from the top ten.

CDR1 SGHRS and CDR2 YFSETQ were looked up in the germline V gene. V was cut back by 0 bases and J by 0 bases, leaving a gap of 9 bases between them. Measured from the cysteine to the phenylalanine, the CDR3 is 15 residues long. The DNA shown is the 45-base CDR3, in frame from base 1. Ficoll-Paque density gradient centrifugation was used to isolate PBMCs. This clonotype was detected only a few times. It lacks a known antigen. No base quality values were provided; no much bigger clone lies one nucleotide off. The rearrangement combines TRBV5-1 with TRBJ1-1; confidence is insufficient to name the D gene. The material sequenced was PBMCs or a T cell subset sorted from them (not recorded which). This sequence was found in a man aged 18 to 29 who had mild COVID-19 (a few samples of this study predate the infection). The sample titles of this study are shuffled in the database, so cell type and time point are left out; the donor was told from shared clones. The sequence in DNA is TGCGCCAGCAGCTTGGGTCCGGGGATGAACACTGAAGCTTTCTTT. This encodes CASSLGPGMNTEAFF.